This T cell receptor (beta chain) was retrieved from a study of low-dose radiotherapy and immunotherapy resistance in tumors. Study at large: Radiation delivery to Cohort 1 consisted of 0.5 Gy per fraction every 2 weeks, summing to 6.5 Gy. Intravenous ipilimumab 1 mg/kg every six weeks was given with nivolumab 240 mg every two weeks.

Primers targeting TRAV and TRBV primed first-strand cDNA, covering alpha and beta chains. TCR amplification ran roughly 21 PCR cycles using constant-region and V-primer adapter primers. From the reads, TCRdb called clonotypes with MiXCR, one entry per CDR3 protein. The sample lists tens of thousands of distinct CDR3 sequences, roughly a sixth occurring once. V gave up 6 bases and J gave up 4 bases, with 12 bases separating them. Germline V gene data show CDR1 as SNHLY and CDR2 as FYNNEI. The CDR3 is 13 residues long. Time point denoted: before trial treatment. Patients with advanced, tumor-infiltrating lymphocyte-negative solid tumors were eligible.

Sample: PBMCs, taken before treatment. This sequence joins TRBV2 and TRBJ1-2; D possibly corresponds to TRBD1 (5 bases). The source is a male donor with prostate cancer. The CDR3 loop is CASRGDRPYGYTF. CDR3 sequence (DNA): TGTGCCAGCAGAGGAGACAGACCCTATGGCTACACCTTC.